This T cell receptor (beta chain) is from a study of blood T cell repertoires in COVID-19. Study as a whole: Sources were T cells, B-cell-depleted T cells, or PBMCs; the material itself was cDNA or gDNA.

Participant-given clinical history determined each cohort assignment. Libraries were prepared by immunoSEQ multiplex PCR; TCRdb keeps only in-frame clonotypes and omits some of them. The repertoire holds about 220,000 clones, with around 88% as singletons. The CDR3 sequence is 13 residues long. The V gene's germline CDR1 is WSHSY and CDR2 SAAADI. Trimming pared 6 bases from V and 2 bases from J, leaving 10 bases between. The sequencing input was PBMCs or T cells enriched from blood (not recorded which). V and J are TRBV10-2 and TRBJ2-5; perhaps TRBD1 as D (6 bases). The sequence was collected from a woman in her forties or fifties with acute COVID-19. CDR3 sequence: CASRGRGQETQYF. The DNA of the CDR3 is TGCGCCAGCAGGGGAAGGGGGCAAGAGACCCAGTACTTC.